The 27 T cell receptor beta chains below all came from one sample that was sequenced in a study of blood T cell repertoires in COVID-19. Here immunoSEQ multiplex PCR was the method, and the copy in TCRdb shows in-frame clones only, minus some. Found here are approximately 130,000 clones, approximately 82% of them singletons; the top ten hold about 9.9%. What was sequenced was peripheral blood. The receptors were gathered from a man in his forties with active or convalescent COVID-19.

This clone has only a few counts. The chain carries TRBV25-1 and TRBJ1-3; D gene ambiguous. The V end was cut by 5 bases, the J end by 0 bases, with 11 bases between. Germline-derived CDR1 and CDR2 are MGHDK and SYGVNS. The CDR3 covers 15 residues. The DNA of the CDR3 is TGTGCCAGCAGTTATTGGGAGACCTCTGGAAACACCATATATTTT. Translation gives CASSYWETSGNTIYF.

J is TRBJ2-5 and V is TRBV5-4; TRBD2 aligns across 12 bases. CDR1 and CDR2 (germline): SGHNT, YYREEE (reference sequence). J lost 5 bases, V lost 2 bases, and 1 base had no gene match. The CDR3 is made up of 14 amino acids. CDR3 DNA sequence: TGTGCCAGCAGCTTCGGGACTAGCGGGGAGACCCAGTACTTC. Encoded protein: CASSFGTSGETQYF.

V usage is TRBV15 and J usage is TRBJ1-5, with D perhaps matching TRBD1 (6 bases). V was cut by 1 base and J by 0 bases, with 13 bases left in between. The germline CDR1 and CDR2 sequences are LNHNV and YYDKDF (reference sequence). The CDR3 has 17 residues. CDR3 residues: CATSRGGTTLSNQPQHF. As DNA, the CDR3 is TGTGCCACCAGCAGAGGGGGGACAACACTTAGCAATCAGCCCCAGCATTTT.

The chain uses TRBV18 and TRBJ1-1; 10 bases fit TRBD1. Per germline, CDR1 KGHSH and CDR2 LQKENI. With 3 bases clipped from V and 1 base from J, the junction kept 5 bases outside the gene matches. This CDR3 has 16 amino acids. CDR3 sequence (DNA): TGTGCCAGCTCACCGGGACAGGGGACCTCGAACACTGAAGCTTTCTTT. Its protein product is CASSPGQGTSNTEAFF.

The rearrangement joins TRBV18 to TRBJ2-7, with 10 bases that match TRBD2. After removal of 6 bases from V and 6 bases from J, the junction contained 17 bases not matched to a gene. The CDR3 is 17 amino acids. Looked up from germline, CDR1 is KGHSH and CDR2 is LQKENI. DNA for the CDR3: TGTGCCAGCTCGCGGACTAGCGGTGGTAGTCCCCCTCTCGAGCAGTACTTC. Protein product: CASSRTSGGSPPLEQYF. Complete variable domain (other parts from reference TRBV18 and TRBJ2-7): NAGVMQNPRHLVRRRGQEARLRCSPMKGHSHVYWYRQLPEEGLKFMVYLQKENIIDESGMPKERFSAEFPKEGPSILRIQQVVRGDSAAYFCASSRTSGGSPPLEQYFGPGTRLTVT.

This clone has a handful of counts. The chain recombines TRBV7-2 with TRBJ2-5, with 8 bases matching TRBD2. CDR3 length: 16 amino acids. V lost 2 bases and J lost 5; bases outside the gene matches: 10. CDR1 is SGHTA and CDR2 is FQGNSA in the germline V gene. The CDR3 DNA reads TGTGCCAGCAGCTTACATGGGCGGGGGGAGCGGGAGACCCAGTACTTC. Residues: CASSLHGRGERETQYF.

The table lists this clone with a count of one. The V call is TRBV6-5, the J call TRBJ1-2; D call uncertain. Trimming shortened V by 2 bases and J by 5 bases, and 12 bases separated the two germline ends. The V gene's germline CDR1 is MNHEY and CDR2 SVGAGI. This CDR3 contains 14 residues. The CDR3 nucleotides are TGTGCCAGCAGTTACCGTCAGGATCTGTATGGCTACACCTTC. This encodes CASSYRQDLYGYTF.

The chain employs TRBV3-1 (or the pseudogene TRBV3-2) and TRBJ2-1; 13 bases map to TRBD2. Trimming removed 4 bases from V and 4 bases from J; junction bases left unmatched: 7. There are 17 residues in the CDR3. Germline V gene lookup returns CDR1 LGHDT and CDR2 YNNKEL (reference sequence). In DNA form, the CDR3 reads TGTGCCAGCAGCCCCACGACTAGCGGGGGGTCTTACAATGAGCAGTTCTTC. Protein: CASSPTTSGGSYNEQFF.

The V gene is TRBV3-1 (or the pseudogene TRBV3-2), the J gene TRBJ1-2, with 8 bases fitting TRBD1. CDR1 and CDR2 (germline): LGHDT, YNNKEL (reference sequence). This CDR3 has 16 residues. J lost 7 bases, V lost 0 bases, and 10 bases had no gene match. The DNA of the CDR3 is TGTGCCAGCAGCCAAGATATTGCAGGGGGCATTATTGGCTACACCTTC. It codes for CASSQDIAGGIIGYTF.

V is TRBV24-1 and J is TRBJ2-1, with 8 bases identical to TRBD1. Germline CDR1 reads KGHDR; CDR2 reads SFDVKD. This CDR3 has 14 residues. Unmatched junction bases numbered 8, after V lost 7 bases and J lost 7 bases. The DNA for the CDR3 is TGTGCCACCAGCGGACAGGGCGTACAGAATGAGCAGTTCTTC. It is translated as CATSGQGVQNEQFF.

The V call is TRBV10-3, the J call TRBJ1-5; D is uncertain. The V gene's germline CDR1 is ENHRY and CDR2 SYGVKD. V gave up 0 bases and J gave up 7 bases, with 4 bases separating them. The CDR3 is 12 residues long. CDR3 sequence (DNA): TGTGCCATCAGTGAGTCGCAGCAGCCCCAGCATTTT. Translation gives CAISESQQPQHF.

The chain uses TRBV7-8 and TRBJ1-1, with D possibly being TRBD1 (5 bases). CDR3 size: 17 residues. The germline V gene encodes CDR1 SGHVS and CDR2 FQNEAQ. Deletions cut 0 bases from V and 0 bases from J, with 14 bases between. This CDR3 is CASSLAIPQALNTEAFF. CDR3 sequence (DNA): TGTGCCAGCAGCTTAGCGATCCCACAGGCACTGAACACTGAAGCTTTCTTT. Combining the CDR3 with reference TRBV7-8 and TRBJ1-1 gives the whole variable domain GAGVSQSPRYKVAKRGQDVALRCDPISGHVSLFWYQQALGQGPEFLTYFQNEAQLDKSGLPSDRFFAERPEGSVSTLKIQRTQQEDSAVYLCASSLAIPQALNTEAFFGQGTRLTVV.

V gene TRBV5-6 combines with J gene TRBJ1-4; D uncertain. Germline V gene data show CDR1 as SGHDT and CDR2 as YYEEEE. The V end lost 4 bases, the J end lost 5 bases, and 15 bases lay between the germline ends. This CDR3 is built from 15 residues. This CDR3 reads CASSRLARMNEKLFF. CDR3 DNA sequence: TGTGCCAGCAGCCGACTGGCACGGATGAATGAAAAACTGTTTTTT.

The CDR3 nucleotides are TGTGCCAGCAGCTTAGATGGCGGGGGGGCATTTGAGCAGTTCTTC. Amino acids: CASSLDGGGAFEQFF. The V gene is TRBV7-2, the J gene TRBJ2-1, with TRBD2 matching over 9 bases. The junction had 7 bases not matched to a gene; V was cut back by 1 base and J by 9 bases. Germline values: CDR1 SGHTA, CDR2 FQGNSA. This CDR3 is 15 amino acids long.

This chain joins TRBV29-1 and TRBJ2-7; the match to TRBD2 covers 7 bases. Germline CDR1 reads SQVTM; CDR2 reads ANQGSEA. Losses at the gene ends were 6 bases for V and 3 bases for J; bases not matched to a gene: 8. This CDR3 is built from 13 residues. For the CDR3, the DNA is TGCAGCGTGCCCAGCGGGGATAACTACGAGCAGTACTTC. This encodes CSVPSGDNYEQYF.

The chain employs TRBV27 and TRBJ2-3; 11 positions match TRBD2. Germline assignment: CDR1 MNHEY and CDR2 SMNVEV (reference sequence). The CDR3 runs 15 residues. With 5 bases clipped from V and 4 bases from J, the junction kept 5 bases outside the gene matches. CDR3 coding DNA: TGTGCCAGCAGTCGAGGACTAGCGGGCGCAGATACGCAGTATTTT. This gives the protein CASSRGLAGADTQYF.

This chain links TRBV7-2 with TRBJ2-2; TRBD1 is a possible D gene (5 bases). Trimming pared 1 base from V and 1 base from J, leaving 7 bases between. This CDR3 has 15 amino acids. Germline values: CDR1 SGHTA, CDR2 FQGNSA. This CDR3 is CASSLGQQNTGELFF. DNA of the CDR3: TGTGCCAGCAGCTTAGGACAGCAGAACACCGGGGAGCTGTTTTTT. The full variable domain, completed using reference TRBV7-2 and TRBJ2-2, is GAGVSQSPSNKVTEKGKDVELRCDPISGHTALYWYRQSLGQGLEFLIYFQGNSAPDKSGLPSDRFSAERTGGSVSTLTIQRTQQEDSAVYLCASSLGQQNTGELFFGEGSRLTVL.

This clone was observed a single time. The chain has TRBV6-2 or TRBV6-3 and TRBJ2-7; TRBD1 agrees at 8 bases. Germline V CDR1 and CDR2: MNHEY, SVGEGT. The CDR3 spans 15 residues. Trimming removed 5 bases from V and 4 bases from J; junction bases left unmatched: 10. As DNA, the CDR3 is TGTGCCAGCAGTACCCGTGGACAGGGCAAGTACGAGCAGTACTTC. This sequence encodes CASSTRGQGKYEQYF.

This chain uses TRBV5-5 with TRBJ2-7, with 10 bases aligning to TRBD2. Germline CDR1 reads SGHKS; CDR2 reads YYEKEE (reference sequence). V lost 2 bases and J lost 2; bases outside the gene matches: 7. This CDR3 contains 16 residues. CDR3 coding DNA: TGTGCCAGCAGCTTCGGGCTAGCGGGGGCCCCCTACGAGCAGTACTTC. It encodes CASSFGLAGAPYEQYF.

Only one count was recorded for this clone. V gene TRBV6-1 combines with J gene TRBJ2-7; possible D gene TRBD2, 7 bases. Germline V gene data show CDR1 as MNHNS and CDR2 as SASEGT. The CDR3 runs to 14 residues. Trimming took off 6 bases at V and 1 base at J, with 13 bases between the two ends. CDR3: CASREGGRSYEQYF. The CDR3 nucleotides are TGTGCCAGCAGAGAGGGGGGGAGGTCCTACGAGCAGTACTTC.

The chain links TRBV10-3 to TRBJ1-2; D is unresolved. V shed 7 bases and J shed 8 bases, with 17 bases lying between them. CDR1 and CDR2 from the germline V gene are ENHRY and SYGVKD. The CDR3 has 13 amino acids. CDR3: CAITPSPDGGYTF. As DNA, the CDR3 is TGTGCCATCACTCCCTCCCCAGACGGGGGCTACACCTTC.

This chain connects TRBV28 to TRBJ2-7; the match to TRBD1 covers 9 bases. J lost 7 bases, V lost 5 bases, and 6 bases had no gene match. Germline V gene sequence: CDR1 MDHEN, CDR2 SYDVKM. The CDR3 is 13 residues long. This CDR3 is CASSLDRGREQYF. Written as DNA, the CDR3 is TGTGCCAGCAGTCTAGACAGGGGGAGAGAGCAGTACTTC.

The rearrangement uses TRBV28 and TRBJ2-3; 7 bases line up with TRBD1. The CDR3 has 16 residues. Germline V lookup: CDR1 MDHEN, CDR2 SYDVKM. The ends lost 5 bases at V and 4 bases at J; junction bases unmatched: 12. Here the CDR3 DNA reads TGTGCCAGCAGTCTCCGACAGGGTACCCCCTCAGATACGCAGTATTTT. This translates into CASSLRQGTPSDTQYF.

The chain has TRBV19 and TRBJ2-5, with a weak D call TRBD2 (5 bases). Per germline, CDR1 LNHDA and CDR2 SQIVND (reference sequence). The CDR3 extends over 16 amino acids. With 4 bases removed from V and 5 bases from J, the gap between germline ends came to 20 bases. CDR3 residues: CASSKWGEGSRETQYF. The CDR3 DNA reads TGTGCCAGTAGTAAATGGGGAGAGGGCTCGCGCGAGACCCAGTACTTC.

Written as DNA, the CDR3 is TGCGCCAGCAGTGAGGGCGGACTAGCGGGAGATACGCAGTATTTT. This codes for CASSEGGLAGDTQYF. The rearrangement links TRBV10-2 to TRBJ2-3; the match to TRBD2 covers 11 bases. J lost 5 bases, V lost 2 bases, and 3 bases had no gene match. The V gene's germline CDR1 is WSHSY and CDR2 SAAADI. The CDR3 runs 15 residues.

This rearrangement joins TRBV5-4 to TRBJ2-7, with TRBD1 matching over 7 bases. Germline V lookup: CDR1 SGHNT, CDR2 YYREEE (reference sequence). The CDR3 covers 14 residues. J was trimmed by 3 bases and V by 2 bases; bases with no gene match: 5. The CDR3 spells CASSLRGQVYEQYF. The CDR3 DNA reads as TGTGCCAGCAGCTTAAGGGGGCAAGTCTACGAGCAGTACTTC. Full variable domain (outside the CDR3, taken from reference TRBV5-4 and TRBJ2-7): ETGVTQSPTHLIKTRGQQVTLRCSSQSGHNTVSWYQQALGQGPQFIFQYYREEENGRGNFPPRFSGLQFPNYSSELNVNALELDDSALYLCASSLRGQVYEQYFGPGTRLTVT.

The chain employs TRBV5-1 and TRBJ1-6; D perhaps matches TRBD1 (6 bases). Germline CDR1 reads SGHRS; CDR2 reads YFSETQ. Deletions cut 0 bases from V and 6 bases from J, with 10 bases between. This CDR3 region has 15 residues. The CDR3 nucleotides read TGCGCCAGCAGCTTGGATGACAGGTCTAATTCACCCCTCCACTTT. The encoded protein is CASSLDDRSNSPLHF. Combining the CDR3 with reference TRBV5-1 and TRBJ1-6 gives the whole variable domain KAGVTQTPRYLIKTRGQQVTLSCSPISGHRSVSWYQQTPGQGLQFLFEYFSETQRNKGNFPGRFSGRQFSNSRSEMNVSTLELGDSALYLCASSLDDRSNSPLHFGNGTRLTVT.